This T cell receptor beta chain was sequenced in a study of CD8+ T cells in alopecia areata. Findings and limits, study-wide: Scalp specimens additionally yield sequences from normal skin's resident alphabeta T cells.

Extracted RNA was reverse transcribed, and the resulting cDNA served as sequencing template. Measured with immunoSEQ multiplex PCR; TCRdb has only the in-frame clones, and not every one. The sample lists some 160,000 clones; around two thirds were seen once. As concerns this clone: Its antigen is undetermined.

The TCR comes from a human donor in good health. Sequenced input: CD8+ T cells sorted from blood.

The CDR3 region is CASSFTGQHYEQYF. The CDR3 DNA is TGTGCCAGCAGTTTTACGGGACAGCACTACGAGCAGTACTTC. The rearrangement joins TRBV27 to TRBJ2-7, with 7 bases that match TRBD1. Germline V gives CDR1 MNHEY, CDR2 SMNVEV (reference sequence). With V trimmed by 3 bases and J by 3 bases, 5 bases remained unmatched. The CDR3 extends over 14 amino acids.